This T cell receptor (beta chain) comes out of a study of T cell responses to AZD1222 COVID-19 vaccine (dated by TCRdb to about 2021). About the study as a whole: AZD1222 recipients given second doses at about 4 weeks or at about 12 weeks were pooled, since spike-specific TCR depth and breadth were not found to differ between the two schedules. A total of 230 to 250 trial participants underwent TCR sequencing, of whom about 210 received two doses of AZD1222 and around 25 received two doses of the MenACWY control vaccine. Trial participants were enrolled by age into 18-55, 56-69 and 70-plus year subgroups, with around 150, 28 and 57 TCR-sequenced participants respectively. The study at large found these results: Conclusions about previously exposed vaccinees were limited because only six AZD1222 recipients were SARS-CoV-2 seropositive at baseline. After two AZD1222 doses, both the breadth and the depth of spike-specific TCRs were significantly higher than at day 0 and than in MenACWY recipients. Reportedly, close to half of the unique spike-specific TCRs recognized epitopes lying outside the regions that are mutated in the B.1.351 and B.1.1.7 variants. Because no day 14 peak-response samples were available, repertoires were characterized only after the peak T cell response. Participants were mostly white British, with more females than males. The authors suggested clonal diversity may have been underestimated. The vaccine-associated CD4 TCRs covered the entire spike protein, and the dominant responses fell in regions 160-218 and 743-854. The 56-69-year group was small, and its depth increase did not reach significance, likely because of low power.

On this clone itself: It lacks a known antigen. It has no much larger one-base neighbor in the sample; base qualities were not kept.

The CDR3 regions of human TCRbeta chains were analyzed by immunosequencing. Under the source paper's analysis protocol: TCRs in the repertoires were compared against a reference library of SARS-CoV-2-specific TCRs that had been generated with the MIRA antigen-specificity platform. Breadth was defined as the fraction of unique TCRs that were SARS-CoV-2-associated, and depth was defined as the fraction of total T cells that were SARS-CoV-2-associated. Using the MIRA data, every spike-specific TCR was mapped to the spike region that the TCR reacted to and assigned to either a CD4 or a CD8 class. Log10-transformed breadth and depth values were compared by one-way ANOVA with Sidak's multiple comparisons tests. TCRdb's version of the immuneACCESS table is confined to in-frame rearrangements and falls short of the full clone set. An unresolved V gene accounts for under half of the shortfall where checked; the remainder is of unknown origin. V and J calls plus clone size are reproduced from that table; the DNA served to infer D and trimming. Within this sample are 110,000 to 150,000 clones, with approximately 91% of them counted one time only. The ten largest clones represent about 4.5% of the sample.

The germline V gene (reference sequence) supplies CDR1 SEHNR and CDR2 FQNEAQ. V is trimmed back by 5 bases and J by 0 bases, and the junction contains 11 bases that no gene match accounts for. The CDR3 starts with the cysteine, ends with the phenylalanine, and has 17 residues. Only the CDR3 region is kept as DNA, spanning 51 bases read in frame from base 1. Sample time point, as interpreted from the label and publication: baseline before first vaccination. Samples from vaccinated people were obtained from the UK trials COV001 and COV002, which included a single-blind randomized controlled phase 2/3 trial of AZD1222 (ChAdOx1 nCoV-19) in healthy adults. Trial participant PBMC samples were collected at day 0 and day 28 after the second dose for TCRbeta chain sequencing.

The chain joins TRBV7-9 to TRBJ2-3; 7 junctional bases match TRBD1. Sequencing was performed on peripheral blood, taken on day 0 of AZD1222 vaccination. This TCR was sampled from an adult in good health. The sequenced DNA is TGTGCCAGCAGCGGCCCGCGACAGGGAACTAGCACAGATACGCAGTATTTT. This gives the protein CASSGPRQGTSTDTQYF. Full variable domain (CDR3 extended with the reference TRBV7-9 and TRBJ2-3 proteins): DTGVSQNPRHKITKRGQNVTFRCDPISEHNRLYWYRQTLGQGPEFLTYFQNEAQLEKSRLLSDRFSAERPKGSFSTLEIQRTEQGDSAMYLCASSGPRQGTSTDTQYFGPGTRLTVL.